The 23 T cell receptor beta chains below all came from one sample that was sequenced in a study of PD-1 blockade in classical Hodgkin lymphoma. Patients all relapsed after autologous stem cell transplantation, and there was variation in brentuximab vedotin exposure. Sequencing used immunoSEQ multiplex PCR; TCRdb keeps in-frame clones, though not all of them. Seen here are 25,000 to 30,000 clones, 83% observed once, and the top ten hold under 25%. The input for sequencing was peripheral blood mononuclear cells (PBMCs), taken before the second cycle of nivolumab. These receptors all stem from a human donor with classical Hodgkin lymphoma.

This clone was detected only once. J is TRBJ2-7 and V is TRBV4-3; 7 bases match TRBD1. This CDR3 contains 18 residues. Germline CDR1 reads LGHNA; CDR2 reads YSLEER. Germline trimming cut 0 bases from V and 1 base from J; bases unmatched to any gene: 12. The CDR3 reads CASSQEGQVCDFSYEQYV. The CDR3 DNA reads TGCGCCAGCAGCCAAGAAGGACAGGTTTGTGATTTTTCCTACGAGCAGTACGTC.

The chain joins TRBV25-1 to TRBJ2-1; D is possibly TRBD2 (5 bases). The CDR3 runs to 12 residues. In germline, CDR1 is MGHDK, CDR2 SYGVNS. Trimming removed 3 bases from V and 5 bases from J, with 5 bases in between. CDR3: CASSDGDNEQFF. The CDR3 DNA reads TGTGCCAGCAGTGACGGGGACAATGAGCAGTTCTTC.

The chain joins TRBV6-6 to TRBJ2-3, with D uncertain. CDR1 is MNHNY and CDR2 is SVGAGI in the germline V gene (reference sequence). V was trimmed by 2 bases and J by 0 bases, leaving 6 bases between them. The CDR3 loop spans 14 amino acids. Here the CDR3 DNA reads TGTGCCAGCAGTTACAGCTTTAGCACAGATACGCAGTATTTT. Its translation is CASSYSFSTDTQYF.

DNA for the CDR3: TGTGCCAGCAGTGAAGGCAGGGTTCCAGAGACCCAGTACTTC. Translated: CASSEGRVPETQYF. The V gene is TRBV6-5, the J gene TRBJ2-5; D may be TRBD1 (5 bases). The CDR3 length is 14 residues. In germline, CDR1 is MNHEY, CDR2 SVGAGI. V was clipped by 5 bases and J by 4 bases, with 14 bases between them.

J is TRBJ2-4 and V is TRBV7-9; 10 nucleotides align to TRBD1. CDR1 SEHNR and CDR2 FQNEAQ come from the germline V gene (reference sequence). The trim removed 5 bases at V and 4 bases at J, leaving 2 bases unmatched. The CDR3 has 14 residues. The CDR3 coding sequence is TGTGCCAGCAGCCTGGACAGGGGGAAAAACATTCAGTACTTC. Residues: CASSLDRGKNIQYF.

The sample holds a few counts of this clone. CDR3 coding DNA: TGCAGCGTTGAAACAGATACGCAGTATTTT. Amino acid sequence: CSVETDTQYF. The rearrangement links TRBV29-1 to TRBJ2-3; D remains unclear. CDR1 is SQVTM and CDR2 is ANQGSEA in the germline V gene. The CDR3 has 10 amino acids. Between the trimmed V and J ends, which lost 2 bases and 3 bases, there was a span of 0 bases.

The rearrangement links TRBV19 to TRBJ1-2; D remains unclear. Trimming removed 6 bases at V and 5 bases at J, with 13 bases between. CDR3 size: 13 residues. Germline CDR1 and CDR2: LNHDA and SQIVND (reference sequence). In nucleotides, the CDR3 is TGTGCCAGTAGACCGGGAGCCTCATATGGCTACACCTTC. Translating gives CASRPGASYGYTF.

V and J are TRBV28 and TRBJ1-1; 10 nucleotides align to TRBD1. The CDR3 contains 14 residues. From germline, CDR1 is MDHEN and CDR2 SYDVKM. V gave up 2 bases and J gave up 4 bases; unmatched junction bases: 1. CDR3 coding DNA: TGTGCCAGCAGTTTAAGGACAGGGGGCACTGAAGCTTTCTTT. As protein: CASSLRTGGTEAFF. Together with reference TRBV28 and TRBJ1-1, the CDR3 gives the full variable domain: DVKVTQSSRYLVKRTGEKVFLECVQDMDHENMFWYRQDPGLGLRLIYFSYDVKMKEKGDIPEGYSVSREKKERFSLILESASTNQTSMYLCASSLRTGGTEAFFGQGTRLTVV.

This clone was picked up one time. Written as DNA, the CDR3 is TGTGCCAGCAGTTTGGGACATCCTAAAGACTATGGCTACACCTTC. The encoded protein is CASSLGHPKDYGYTF. The V and J genes are TRBV27 and TRBJ1-2, with D possibly being TRBD1 (6 bases). V was pared by 3 bases and J by 3 bases, with 14 bases between. Germline loops: CDR1 MNHEY, CDR2 SMNVEV (reference sequence). The CDR3 length is 15 residues.

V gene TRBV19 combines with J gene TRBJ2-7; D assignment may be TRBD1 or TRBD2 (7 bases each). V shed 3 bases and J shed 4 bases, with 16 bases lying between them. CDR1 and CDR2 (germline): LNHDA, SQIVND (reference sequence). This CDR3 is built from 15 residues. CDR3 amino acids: CASSMDPGGVYEQYF. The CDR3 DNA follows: TGTGCCAGTAGTATGGATCCAGGGGGGGTATACGAGCAGTACTTC.

CDR3 DNA sequence: TGTGCCAGCTCACCCTCAGGGATCGAGACCCAGTACTTC. Amino acid sequence: CASSPSGIETQYF. This chain joins TRBV18 and TRBJ2-5; possible D gene TRBD1, 5 bases. Germline-derived CDR1 and CDR2 are KGHSH and LQKENI. The ends were cut back, 3 bases at V and 5 bases at J, with 10 bases in the middle. The CDR3 covers 13 residues.

CDR3 in amino acids: CASSSTWDRRYEQYF. The CDR3 bases are TGTGCCAGCAGCTCTACATGGGACAGGCGCTACGAGCAGTACTTC. This chain joins TRBV7-2 and TRBJ2-7; 8 nucleotides agree with TRBD1. The CDR3 is 15 residues long. Germline assignment: CDR1 SGHTA and CDR2 FQGNSA. V trimming: 4 bases; J trimming: 3 bases; junction bases outside the gene matches: 8.

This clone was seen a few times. DNA of the CDR3: TGTGCCAGCAGCTTAAGGGACCAAAATAACTATGGCTACACCTTC. It codes for CASSLRDQNNYGYTF. The V call is TRBV7-8, the J call TRBJ1-2, with D possibly matching TRBD1 (5 bases). This CDR3 has 15 amino acids. V gave up 2 bases and J gave up 1 base, with 11 bases separating them. CDR1 and CDR2 (germline): SGHVS, FQNEAQ.

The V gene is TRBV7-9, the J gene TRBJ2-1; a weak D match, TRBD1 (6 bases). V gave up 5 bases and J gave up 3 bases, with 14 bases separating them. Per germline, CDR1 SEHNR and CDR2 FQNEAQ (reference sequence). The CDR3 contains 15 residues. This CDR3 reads CASSGQPGGYNEQFF. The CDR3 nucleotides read TGTGCCAGCAGCGGACAGCCTGGGGGCTACAATGAGCAGTTCTTC. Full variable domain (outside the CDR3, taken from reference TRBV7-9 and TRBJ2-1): DTGVSQNPRHKITKRGQNVTFRCDPISEHNRLYWYRQTLGQGPEFLTYFQNEAQLEKSRLLSDRFSAERPKGSFSTLEIQRTEQGDSAMYLCASSGQPGGYNEQFFGPGTRLTVL.

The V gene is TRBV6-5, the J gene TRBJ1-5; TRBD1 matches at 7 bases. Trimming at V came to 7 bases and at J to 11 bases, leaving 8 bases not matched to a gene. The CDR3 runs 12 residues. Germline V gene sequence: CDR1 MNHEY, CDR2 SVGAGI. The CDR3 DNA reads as TGTGCCAGCATGACAGGGCCCGAGTCCCAGCATTTT. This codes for CASMTGPESQHF.

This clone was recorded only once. The CDR3: CASSQPQRGLRTGELFF. The CDR3 nucleotides read TGTGCCAGCAGCCAACCGCAGAGGGGCCTGCGCACCGGGGAGCTGTTTTTT. The V and J genes are TRBV4-2 and TRBJ2-2; either TRBD1 or TRBD2 may supply D (5 bases each). The germline V gene has CDR1 LGHNA and CDR2 YNFKEQ. The CDR3 length is 17 residues. With 2 bases removed from V and 4 bases from J, the gap between germline ends came to 17 bases.

CDR3 residues: CASSTQSFLGGELFF. CDR3 nucleotide sequence: TGTGCCAGTAGTACCCAGAGTTTTTTAGGCGGGGAGCTGTTTTTT. The V gene is TRBV19, the J gene TRBJ2-2; D is unresolved. CDR1 and CDR2 from the germline V gene are LNHDA and SQIVND (reference sequence). The V end was cut by 4 bases, the J end by 7 bases, with 16 bases between. CDR3 size: 15 residues. Filled out from reference TRBV19 and TRBJ2-2, the complete variable domain reads DGGITQSPKYLFRKEGQNVTLSCEQNLNHDAMYWYRQDPGQGLRLIYYSQIVNDFQKGDIAEGYSVSREKKESFPLTVTSAQKNPTAFYLCASSTQSFLGGELFFGEGSRLTVL.

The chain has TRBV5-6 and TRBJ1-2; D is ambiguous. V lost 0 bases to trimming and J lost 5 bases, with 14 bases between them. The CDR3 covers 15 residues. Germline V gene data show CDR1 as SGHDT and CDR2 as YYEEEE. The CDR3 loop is CASSLGESVVYGYTF. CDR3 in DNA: TGTGCCAGCAGCTTGGGGGAGTCAGTGGTGTATGGCTACACCTTC.

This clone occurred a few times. The DNA for the CDR3 is TGTGCCAGCAGCGGACAGAATGGCCCGCCCCAGCATTTT. Amino acid sequence: CASSGQNGPPQHF. This chain connects TRBV6-6 to TRBJ1-5; D may be TRBD1 (6 bases). Germline CDR1 and CDR2: MNHNY and SVGAGI (reference sequence). The CDR3 is 13 amino acids. V dropped 6 bases and J dropped 9 bases, with 15 bases sitting between them.

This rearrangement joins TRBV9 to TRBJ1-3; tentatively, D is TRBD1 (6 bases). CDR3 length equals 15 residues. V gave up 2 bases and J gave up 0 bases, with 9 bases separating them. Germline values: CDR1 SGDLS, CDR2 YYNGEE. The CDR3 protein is CASSVQGGSGNTIYF. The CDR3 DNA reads TGTGCCAGCAGCGTCCAAGGGGGCTCTGGAAACACCATATATTTT.

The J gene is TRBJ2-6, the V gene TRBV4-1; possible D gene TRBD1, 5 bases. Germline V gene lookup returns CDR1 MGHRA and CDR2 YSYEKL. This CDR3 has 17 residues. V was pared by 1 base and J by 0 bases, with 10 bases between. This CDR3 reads CASSQGQTVSGANVLTF. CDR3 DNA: TGCGCCAGCAGCCAAGGACAGACAGTCTCTGGGGCCAACGTCCTGACTTTC.

The CDR3 bases are TGTGCCAGCACCTTGAATGGAGAGACCCAGTACTTC. It specifies CASTLNGETQYF. The chain recombines TRBV6-6 with TRBJ2-5; D is unresolved. Between the trimmed V and J ends, which lost 7 bases and 4 bases, there was a span of 10 bases. CDR3 size: 12 residues. Germline assignment: CDR1 MNHNY and CDR2 SVGAGI (reference sequence).

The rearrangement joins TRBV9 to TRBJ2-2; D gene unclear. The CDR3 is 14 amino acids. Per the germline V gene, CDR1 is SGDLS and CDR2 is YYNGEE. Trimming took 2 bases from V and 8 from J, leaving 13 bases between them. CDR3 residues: CASSVAPVDGELFF. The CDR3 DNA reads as TGTGCCAGCAGCGTCGCTCCCGTTGATGGGGAGCTGTTTTTT. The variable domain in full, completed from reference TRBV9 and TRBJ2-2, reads DSGVTQTPKHLITATGQRVTLRCSPRSGDLSVYWYQQSLDQGLQFLIQYYNGEERAKGNILERFSAQQFPDLHSELNLSSLELGDSALYFCASSVAPVDGELFFGEGSRLTVL.